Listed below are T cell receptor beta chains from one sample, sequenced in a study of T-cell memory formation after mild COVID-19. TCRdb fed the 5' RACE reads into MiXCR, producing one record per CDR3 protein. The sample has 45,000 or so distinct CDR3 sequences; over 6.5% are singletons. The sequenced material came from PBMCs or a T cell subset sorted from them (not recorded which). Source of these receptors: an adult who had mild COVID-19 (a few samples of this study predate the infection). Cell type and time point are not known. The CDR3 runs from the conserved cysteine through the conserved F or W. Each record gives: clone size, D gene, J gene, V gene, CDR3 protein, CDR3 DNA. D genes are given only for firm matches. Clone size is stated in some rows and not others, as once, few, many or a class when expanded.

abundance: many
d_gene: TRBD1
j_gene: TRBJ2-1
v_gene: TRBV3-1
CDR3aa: CASSQGARGLGNEQFF
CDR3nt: TGTGCCAGCAGCCAAGGCGCCAGGGGGCTGGGCAATGAGCAGTTCTTC

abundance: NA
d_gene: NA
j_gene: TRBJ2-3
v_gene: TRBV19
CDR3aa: CASSVLAPSTDTQYF
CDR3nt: TGTGCCAGTAGTGTACTAGCCCCTAGCACAGATACGCAGTATTTT

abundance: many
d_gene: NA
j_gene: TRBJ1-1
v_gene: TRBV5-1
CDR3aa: CASSPLGAGTEAFF
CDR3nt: TGCGCCAGCAGCCCATTGGGGGCGGGCACTGAAGCTTTCTTT

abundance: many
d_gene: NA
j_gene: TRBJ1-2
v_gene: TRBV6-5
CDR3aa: CASLRGANYGYTF
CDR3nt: TGTGCCAGTTTGAGGGGAGCTAACTATGGCTACACCTTC

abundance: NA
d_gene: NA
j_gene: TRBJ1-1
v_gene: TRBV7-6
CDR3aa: CASSLPPTANTEAFF
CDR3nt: TGTGCCAGCAGCCTACCCCCGACAGCGAACACTGAAGCTTTCTTT

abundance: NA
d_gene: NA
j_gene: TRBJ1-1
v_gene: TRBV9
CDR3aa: CASSPILGRTEAFF
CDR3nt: TGTGCCAGCAGCCCAATTTTGGGACGGACTGAAGCTTTCTTT

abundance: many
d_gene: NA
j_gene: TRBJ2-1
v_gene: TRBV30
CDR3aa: CASIRGDSEFF
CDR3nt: TGTGCCTCCATCCGCGGGGACTCTGAGTTCTTC

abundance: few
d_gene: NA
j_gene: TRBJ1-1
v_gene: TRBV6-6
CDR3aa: CASSSPTGPPTEAFF
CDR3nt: TGTGCCAGCAGTTCCCCGACAGGCCCCCCCACTGAAGCTTTCTTT

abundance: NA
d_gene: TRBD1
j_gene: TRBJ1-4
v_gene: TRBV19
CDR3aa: CAVRTGGLEKLFF
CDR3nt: TGTGCCGTCAGGACAGGGGGCCTTGAAAAACTGTTTTTT

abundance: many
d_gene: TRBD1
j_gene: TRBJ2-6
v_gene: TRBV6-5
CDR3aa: CASSPDRGLTGANVLTF
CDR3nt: TGTGCCAGCAGCCCGGACAGGGGGCTTACTGGGGCCAACGTCCTGACTTTC

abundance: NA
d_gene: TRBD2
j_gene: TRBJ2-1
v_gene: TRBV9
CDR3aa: CASSSLLAGGSPFF
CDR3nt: TGTGCCAGCAGCTCCCTACTAGCGGGAGGTTCCCCGTTCTTC

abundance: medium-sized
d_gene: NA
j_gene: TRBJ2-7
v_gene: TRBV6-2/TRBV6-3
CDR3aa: CASSSLTTFTYEQYF
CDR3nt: TGTGCCAGCAGTTCTTTGACTACCTTTACCTACGAGCAGTACTTC

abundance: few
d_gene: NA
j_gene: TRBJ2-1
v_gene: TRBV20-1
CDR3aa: CSARGLERISYNEQFF
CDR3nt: TGCAGTGCTAGAGGCCTGGAGCGGATCTCCTACAATGAGCAGTTCTTC

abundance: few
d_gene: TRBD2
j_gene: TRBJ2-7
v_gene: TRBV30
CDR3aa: CAWSTRLAGTYEQYF
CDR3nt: TGTGCCTGGAGTACGCGGCTAGCGGGGACCTACGAGCAGTACTTC

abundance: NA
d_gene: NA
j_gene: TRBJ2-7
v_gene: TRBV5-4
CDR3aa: CASSLAGGSTYEQYF
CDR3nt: TGTGCCAGCAGCTTGGCCGGCGGTTCCACCTACGAGCAGTACTTC

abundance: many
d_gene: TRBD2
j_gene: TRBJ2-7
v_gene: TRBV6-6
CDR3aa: CASREFSGSPYEQYF
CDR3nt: TGTGCCAGCAGGGAATTTAGCGGGAGTCCCTACGAGCAGTACTTC

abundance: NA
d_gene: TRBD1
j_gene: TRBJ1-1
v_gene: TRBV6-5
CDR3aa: CASSRSGQALGEAFF
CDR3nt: TGTGCCAGCAGTCGATCCGGACAGGCGCTCGGTGAAGCTTTCTTT

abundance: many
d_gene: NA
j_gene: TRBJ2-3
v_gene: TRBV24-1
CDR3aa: CATSAGSTDTQYF
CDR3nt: TGTGCCACCAGTGCGGGCAGCACAGATACGCAGTATTTT

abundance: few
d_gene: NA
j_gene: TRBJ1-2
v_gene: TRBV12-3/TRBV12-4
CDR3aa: CASSPDKNYGYTF
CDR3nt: TGTGCCAGCAGCCCGGACAAAAACTATGGCTACACCTTC

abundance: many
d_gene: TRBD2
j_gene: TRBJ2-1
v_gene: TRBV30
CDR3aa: CARTSGSSYNEQFF
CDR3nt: TGTGCCAGGACTAGCGGGAGCTCCTACAATGAGCAGTTCTTC

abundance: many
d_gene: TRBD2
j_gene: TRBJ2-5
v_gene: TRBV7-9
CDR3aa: CASSSSEGLAYETQYF
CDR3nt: TGTGCCAGCAGCTCTTCGGAGGGACTAGCTTATGAGACCCAGTACTTC

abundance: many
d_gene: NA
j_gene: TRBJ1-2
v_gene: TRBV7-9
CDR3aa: CASSLDGLYTF
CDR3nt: TGTGCCAGCAGCCTAGACGGCCTCTACACCTTC

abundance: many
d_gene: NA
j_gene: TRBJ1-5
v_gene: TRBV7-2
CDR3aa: CASSPHTNQPQHF
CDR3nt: TGTGCCAGCAGCCCCCACACCAATCAGCCCCAGCATTTT

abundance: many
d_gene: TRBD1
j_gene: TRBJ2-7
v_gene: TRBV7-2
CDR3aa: CASSSNTGGRGYEQYF
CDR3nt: TGTGCCAGCAGCTCCAACACAGGGGGCAGGGGCTACGAGCAGTACTTC

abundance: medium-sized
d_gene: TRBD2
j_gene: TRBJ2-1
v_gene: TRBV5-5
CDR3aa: CASSPGTTYNEQFF
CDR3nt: TGTGCCAGCAGCCCCGGGACTACCTACAATGAGCAGTTCTTC

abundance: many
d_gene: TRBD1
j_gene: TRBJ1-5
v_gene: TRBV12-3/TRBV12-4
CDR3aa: CASSSRDSSNQPQHF
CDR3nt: TGTGCCAGCAGTTCCAGGGACAGTAGCAATCAGCCCCAGCATTTT

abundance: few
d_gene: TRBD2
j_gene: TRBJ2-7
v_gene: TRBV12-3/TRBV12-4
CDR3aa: CASLSGGRWDEQYF
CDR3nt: TGTGCCAGCCTGTCCGGCGGGAGGTGGGACGAGCAGTACTTC

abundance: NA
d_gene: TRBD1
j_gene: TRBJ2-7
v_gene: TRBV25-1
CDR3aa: CASSDSGQVPYEQYF
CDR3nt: TGTGCCAGCAGTGACTCCGGACAGGTTCCCTACGAGCAGTACTTC

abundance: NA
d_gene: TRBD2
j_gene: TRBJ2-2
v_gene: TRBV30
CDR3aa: CAWSHGLAAGELFF
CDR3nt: TGTGCCTGGAGTCATGGACTAGCGGCCGGGGAGCTGTTTTTT

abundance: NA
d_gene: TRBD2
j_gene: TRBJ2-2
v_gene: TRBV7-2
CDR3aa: CASSLQASGVNTGELFF
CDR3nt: TGTGCCAGCAGCCTCCAGGCTAGCGGGGTGAACACCGGGGAGCTGTTTTTT

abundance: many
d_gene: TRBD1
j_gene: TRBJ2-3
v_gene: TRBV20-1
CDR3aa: CSAGGTGGFTDTQYF
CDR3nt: TGCAGTGCTGGGGGGACAGGGGGCTTCACAGATACGCAGTATTTT

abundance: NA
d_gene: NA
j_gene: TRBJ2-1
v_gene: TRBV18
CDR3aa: CASSPKQGYEQFF
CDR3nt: TGTGCCAGCTCACCAAAACAGGGCTATGAGCAGTTCTTC

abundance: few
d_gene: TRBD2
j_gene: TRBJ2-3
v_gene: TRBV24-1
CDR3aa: CATSDLRGLAGGTDTQYF
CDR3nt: TGTGCCACCAGTGATTTGAGGGGACTAGCGGGGGGCACAGATACGCAGTATTTT

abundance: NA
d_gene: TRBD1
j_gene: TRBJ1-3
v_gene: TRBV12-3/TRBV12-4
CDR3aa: CASTLGQAISGNTIYF
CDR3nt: TGTGCCAGCACCCTGGGACAGGCCATCTCTGGAAACACCATATATTTT

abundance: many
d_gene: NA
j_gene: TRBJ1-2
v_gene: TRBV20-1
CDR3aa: CSAITRVSRVRINYGYTF
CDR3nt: TGCAGTGCTATAACCCGCGTTTCGCGGGTCAGAATTAACTATGGCTACACCTTC

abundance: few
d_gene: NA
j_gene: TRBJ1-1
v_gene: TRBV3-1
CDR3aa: CASSPREGSHYLAFF
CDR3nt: TGTGCCAGCAGCCCAAGGGAGGGCTCACACTACTTGGCTTTCTTT

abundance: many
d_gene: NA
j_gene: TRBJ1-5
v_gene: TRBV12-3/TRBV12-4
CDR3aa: CASTYENQPQHF
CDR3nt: TGTGCCAGCACCTATGAGAATCAGCCCCAGCATTTT

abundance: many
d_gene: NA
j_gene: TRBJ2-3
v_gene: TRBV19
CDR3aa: CASSIGQISTDTQYF
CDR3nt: TGTGCCAGTAGTATAGGCCAGATAAGCACAGATACGCAGTATTTT

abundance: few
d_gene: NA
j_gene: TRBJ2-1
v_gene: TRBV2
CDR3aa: CASMGTSPNEQFF
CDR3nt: TGTGCCAGCATGGGCACTAGTCCCAATGAGCAGTTCTTC

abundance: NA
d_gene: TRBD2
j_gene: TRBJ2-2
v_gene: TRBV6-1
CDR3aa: CAMRRLAGGNTGELFF
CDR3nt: TGTGCCATGAGGCGGTTAGCGGGGGGGAACACCGGGGAGCTGTTTTTT

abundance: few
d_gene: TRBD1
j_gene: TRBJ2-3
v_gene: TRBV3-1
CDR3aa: CASSHLDRRQYF
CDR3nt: TGTGCCAGCAGCCACCTGGACAGGCGGCAGTATTTT

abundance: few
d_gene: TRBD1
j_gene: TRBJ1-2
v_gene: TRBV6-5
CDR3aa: CASRIGQGSYGYTF
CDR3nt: TGTGCCAGCAGAATCGGACAGGGGTCCTATGGCTACACCTTC

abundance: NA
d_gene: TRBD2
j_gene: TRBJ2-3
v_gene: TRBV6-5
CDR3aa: CASSSPRGGPADQYF
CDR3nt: TGTGCCAGCAGTTCCCCTAGGGGAGGGCCAGCTGACCAGTATTTT

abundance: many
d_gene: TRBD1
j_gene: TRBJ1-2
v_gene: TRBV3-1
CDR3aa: CASSRDSYYGYTF
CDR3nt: TGTGCCAGCAGCCGGGACAGTTACTATGGCTACACCTTC

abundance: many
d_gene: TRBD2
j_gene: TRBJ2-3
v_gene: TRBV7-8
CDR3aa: CASSEKLAGRSTDTQYF
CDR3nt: TGTGCCAGCAGCGAAAAACTAGCGGGAAGATCCACAGATACGCAGTATTTT

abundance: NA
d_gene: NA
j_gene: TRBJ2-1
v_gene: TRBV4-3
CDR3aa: CASSQDYFRDSEQFF
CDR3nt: TGCGCCAGCAGCCAAGATTACTTTAGAGACAGTGAGCAGTTCTTC

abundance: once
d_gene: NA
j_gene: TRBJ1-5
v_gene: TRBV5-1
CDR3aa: CASSLGAEDQPQHF
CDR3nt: TGCGCCAGCAGCTTGGGGGCGGAAGATCAGCCCCAGCATTTT

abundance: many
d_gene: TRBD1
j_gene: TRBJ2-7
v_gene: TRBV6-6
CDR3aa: CASSPHPGQGLGEQYF
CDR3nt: TGTGCCAGCAGTCCCCATCCGGGACAGGGGTTAGGCGAGCAGTACTTC

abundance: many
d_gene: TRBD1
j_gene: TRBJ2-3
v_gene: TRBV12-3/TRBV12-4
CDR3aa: CASSRDRSRMQYF
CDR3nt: TGTGCCAGCAGTCGGGACAGGTCTAGAATGCAGTATTTT

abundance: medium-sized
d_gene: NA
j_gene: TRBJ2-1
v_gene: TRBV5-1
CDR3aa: CASSLEAGAVEQFF
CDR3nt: TGCGCCAGCAGCTTGGAAGCTGGGGCGGTTGAGCAGTTCTTC

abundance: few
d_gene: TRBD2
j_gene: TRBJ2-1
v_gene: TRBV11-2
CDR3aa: CASSSLAGKGNEQFF
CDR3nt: TGTGCCAGCAGCTCCCTAGCGGGAAAGGGCAATGAGCAGTTCTTC

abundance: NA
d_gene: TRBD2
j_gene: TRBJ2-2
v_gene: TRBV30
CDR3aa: CAWTFGGRATGELFF
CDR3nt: TGTGCCTGGACGTTCGGCGGGAGGGCAACCGGGGAGCTGTTTTTT

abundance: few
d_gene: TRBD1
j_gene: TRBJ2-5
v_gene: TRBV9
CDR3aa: CASSPGQGARETQYF
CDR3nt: TGTGCCAGCAGCCCAGGACAGGGGGCACGGGAGACCCAGTACTTC

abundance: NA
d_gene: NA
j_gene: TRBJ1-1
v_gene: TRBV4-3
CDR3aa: CASSQAGGQRTEAFF
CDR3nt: TGCGCCAGCAGCCAAGCCGGGGGTCAGAGGACTGAAGCTTTCTTT